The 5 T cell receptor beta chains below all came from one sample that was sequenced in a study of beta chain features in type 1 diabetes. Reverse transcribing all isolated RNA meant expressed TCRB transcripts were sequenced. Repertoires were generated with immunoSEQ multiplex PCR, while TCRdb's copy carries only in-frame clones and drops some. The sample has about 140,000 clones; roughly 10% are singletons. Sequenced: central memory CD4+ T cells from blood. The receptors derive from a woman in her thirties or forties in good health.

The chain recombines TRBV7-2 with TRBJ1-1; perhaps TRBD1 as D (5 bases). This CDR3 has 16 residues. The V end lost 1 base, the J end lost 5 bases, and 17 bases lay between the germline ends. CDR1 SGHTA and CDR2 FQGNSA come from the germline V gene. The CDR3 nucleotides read TGTGCCAGCAGCTTAGTCGGGGGGGGAGTTAGTACTGAAGCTTTCTTT. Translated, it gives CASSLVGGGVSTEAFF.

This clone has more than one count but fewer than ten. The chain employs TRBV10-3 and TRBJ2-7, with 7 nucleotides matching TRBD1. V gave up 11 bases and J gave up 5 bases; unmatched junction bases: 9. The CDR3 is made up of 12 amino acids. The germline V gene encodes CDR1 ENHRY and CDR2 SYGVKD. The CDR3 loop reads CAVRQGDHEQYF. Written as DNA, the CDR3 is TGTGCCGTCCGACAGGGAGACCACGAGCAGTACTTC.

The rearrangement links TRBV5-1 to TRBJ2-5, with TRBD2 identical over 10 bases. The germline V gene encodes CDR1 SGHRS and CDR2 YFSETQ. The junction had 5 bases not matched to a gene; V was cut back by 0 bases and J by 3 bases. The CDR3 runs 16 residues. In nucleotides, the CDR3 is TGCGCCAGCAGCTTGGAACTAGCGGGGAGTAAAGAGACCCAGTACTTC. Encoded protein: CASSLELAGSKETQYF.

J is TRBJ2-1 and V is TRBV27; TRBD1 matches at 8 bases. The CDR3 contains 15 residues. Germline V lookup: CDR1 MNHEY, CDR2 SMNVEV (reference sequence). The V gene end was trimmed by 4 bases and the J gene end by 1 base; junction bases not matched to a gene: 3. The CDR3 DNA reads TGTGCCAGCAGTTCCGACAGGGGTTCCTACAATGAGCAGTTCTTC. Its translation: CASSSDRGSYNEQFF.

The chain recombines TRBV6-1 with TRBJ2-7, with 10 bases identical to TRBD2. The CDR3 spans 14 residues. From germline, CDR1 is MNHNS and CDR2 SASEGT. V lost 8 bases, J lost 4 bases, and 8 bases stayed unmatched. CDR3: CASLSSGGGYEQYF. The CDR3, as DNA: TGTGCCAGCCTATCTAGCGGGGGAGGGTACGAGCAGTACTTC.